This TCR beta chain was sequenced in a study of chemoradiotherapy in HPV16-positive cancers. Repeated repertoire sampling spanned the course of chemoradiotherapy. Repertoires were generated with immunoSEQ multiplex PCR, while TCRdb's copy carries only in-frame clones and drops some. The data show fewer than 1,500 clones, around 83% seen once. The CDR3 runs 11 residues. The V end was cut by 3 bases, the J end by 8 bases, with 10 bases between. Germline assignment: CDR1 DFQATT and CDR2 SNEGSKA (reference sequence). The sequence came from a human donor with HPV-associated anogenital cancer. This chain uses TRBV20-1 with TRBJ1-2; no clear D gene. Here the sequenced sample was tumor tissue, taken from a patient who underwent chemoradiotherapy. CDR3: CSASDGSGYTF. CDR3 DNA: TGCAGTGCTAGTGACGGGAGCGGCTACACCTTC.